This T cell receptor (beta chain) was retrieved from a study of cytomegalovirus exposure and HLA in healthy donors. Study-wide results and limits: Other equally common chains were less clonally expanded than HLA-associated TCR beta chains, a later analysis showed. Most of the TCR beta V segments (in an earlier analysis) were productive either about 87% or about 30% of the time. Reports indicate that TCR beta sequences accurately predicted the HLA-A and HLA-B alleles of most subjects. Associated with HLA alleles at 0.05 false discovery rate in a later analysis were approximately 17,000 TCR beta sequences.

The sample holds one count of this clone. The antigen is unknown. Germline values: CDR1 MGHDK, CDR2 SYGVNS. V gave up 7 bases and J gave up 7 bases; unmatched junction bases: 10. The CDR3 extends over 15 amino acids. The PCR contained 60 Vbeta and 13 Jbeta primers. Assay: immunoSEQ multiplex PCR; the TCRdb copy retains only in-frame clones and omits some. The table records under 60,000 clones, around three quarters of them present only once. This receptor was obtained from a woman in her thirties or forties in good health and CMV-seropositive. V gene TRBV25-1 combines with J gene TRBJ2-2, with 9 bases matching TRBD1. The sequenced sample was PBMCs. The CDR3 region is CASTEGDRVGGELFF. CDR3 DNA: TGTGCCAGCACCGAGGGGGACAGGGTGGGCGGGGAGCTGTTTTTT.